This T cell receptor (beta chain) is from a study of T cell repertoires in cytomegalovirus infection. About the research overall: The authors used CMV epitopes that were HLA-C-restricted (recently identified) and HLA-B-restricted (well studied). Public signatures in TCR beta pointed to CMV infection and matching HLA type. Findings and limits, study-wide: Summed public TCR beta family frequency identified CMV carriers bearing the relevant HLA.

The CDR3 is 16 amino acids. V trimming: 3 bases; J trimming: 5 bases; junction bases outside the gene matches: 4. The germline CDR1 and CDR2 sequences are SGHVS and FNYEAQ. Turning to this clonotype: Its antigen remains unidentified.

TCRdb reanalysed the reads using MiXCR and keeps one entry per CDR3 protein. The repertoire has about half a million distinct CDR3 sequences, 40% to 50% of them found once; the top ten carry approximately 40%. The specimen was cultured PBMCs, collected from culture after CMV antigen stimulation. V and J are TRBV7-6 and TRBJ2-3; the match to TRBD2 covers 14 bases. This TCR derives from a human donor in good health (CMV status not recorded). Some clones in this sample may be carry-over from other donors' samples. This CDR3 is CASSLTSGRAIDTQYF. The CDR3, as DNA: TGTGCCAGCAGCTTGACTAGCGGGAGGGCCATAGATACGCAGTATTTT.